This TCR beta chain was sequenced during a study of blood T cell repertoires in COVID-19. Study details: In each case, the material was cDNA or gDNA derived from T cells, B-cell-depleted T cells, or PBMCs.

Trimming at V came to 6 bases and at J to 4 bases, leaving 12 bases not matched to a gene. This CDR3 spans 17 amino acids. Per the original data handling: Reference gene primer amplification gave estimated nucleated cell counts. Clones were sequenced by immunoSEQ multiplex PCR, and TCRdb holds only the in-frame ones, with some missing. V and J calls plus clone size are reproduced from that table; the DNA served to infer D and trimming. The sample includes 330,000 or so clones, almost 90% of them seen just once. Those enrolled, adults aged about 18 to 89 years, came from roughly 23 US areas. This sequence originates from a woman between 25 and 40 years old who had been exposed to COVID-19. Material: PBMCs or T cells enriched from blood (not recorded which). This chain connects TRBV23-1 to TRBJ2-3; 11 bases map to TRBD1. TRBV23-1 is assigned to the ORF class and has an uncertain function. DNA for the CDR3: TGCGCCAGCAGCCAACCAGAGGGACAGGGGGTTGCAGATACGCAGTATTTT. This gives the protein CASSQPEGQGVADTQYF.